What follows are 22 T cell receptor beta chains derived from one specimen sequenced in a study of STAT5B mutations in CD4+ large granular lymphocyte leukemia. The method was immunoSEQ multiplex PCR; TCRdb's version includes in-frame clones alone and lacks a portion of them. The sample records about 37,000 clones, 87% being singletons. Sequencing was performed on CD4+ T cells from blood buffy coats. These receptors all come from a human donor in good health.

The chain couples TRBV14 to TRBJ2-2; 10 bases map to TRBD2. CDR1 is SGHDN, CDR2 FVKESK, per germline. Losses at the gene ends were 4 bases for V and 4 bases for J; bases not matched to a gene: 3. The CDR3 contains 15 residues. As DNA, the CDR3 is TGTGCCAGCAGCCCTAGCGGGAGTGGCACCGGGGAGCTGTTTTTT. The encoded protein is CASSPSGSGTGELFF.

This clone was counted between two and nine times. V and J are TRBV5-5 and TRBJ2-7, with D perhaps TRBD1 or TRBD2 (5 bases each). The CDR3 is 15 residues long. V dropped 3 bases and J dropped 0 bases, with 13 bases sitting between them. The germline V gene encodes CDR1 SGHKS and CDR2 YYEKEE (reference sequence). CDR3 in amino acids: CASSSGPRGSYEQYF. The CDR3 nucleotides read TGTGCCAGCAGCTCGGGACCCCGGGGCTCCTACGAGCAGTACTTC.

This chain links TRBV4-1 with TRBJ2-1; 7 positions match TRBD2. V lost 0 bases, J lost 12 bases, and 11 bases stayed unmatched. CDR1 and CDR2 (germline): MGHRA, YSYEKL. The CDR3 extends over 15 amino acids. The CDR3 nucleotides are TGCGCCAGCAGCCAAGAATCTAGCGGAGATCAGGGGCAGTTCTTC. Protein: CASSQESSGDQGQFF.

The CDR3, as DNA: TGCGCCAGCAGCCTCCTAGAGGGAGCCGCCGATGAGCAGTTCTTC. Protein product: CASSLLEGAADEQFF. The chain couples TRBV4-3 to TRBJ2-1; D is perhaps TRBD2 (5 bases). CDR1 and CDR2 (germline): LGHNA, YSLEER. The V gene lost 4 bases and the J gene lost 8 bases, with 18 bases spanning the gap. This CDR3 contains 15 residues.

V and J are TRBV10-3 and TRBJ2-3; maybe TRBD1 (5 bases). Germline CDR1 and CDR2: ENHRY and SYGVKD. This CDR3 has 14 residues. V lost 4 bases to trimming and J lost 0 bases, with 8 bases between them. In nucleotides, the CDR3 is TGTGCCATCAGTGTGACAGATAGCACAGATACGCAGTATTTT. Its protein product is CAISVTDSTDTQYF.

This chain uses TRBV4-1 with TRBJ1-6; 9 bases align to TRBD1. The ends lost 1 base at V and 7 bases at J; junction bases unmatched: 2. The CDR3 is made up of 15 amino acids. The V gene's germline CDR1 is MGHRA and CDR2 YSYEKL. The CDR3 loop reads CASSQAGQGNSPLHF. The CDR3 DNA reads TGCGCCAGCAGCCAAGCCGGACAGGGGAATTCACCCCTCCACTTT.

The genes are TRBV28 and TRBJ1-2; D gene uncertain. Germline V gene lookup returns CDR1 MDHEN and CDR2 SYDVKM. The V end lost 2 bases, the J end lost 3 bases, and 10 bases lay between the germline ends. This CDR3 spans 14 amino acids. The CDR3 coding sequence is TGTGCCAGCAGTTTAGCCAGGTTATACTATGGCTACACCTTC. It translates to CASSLARLYYGYTF.

This clone has only a few counts. The gene calls are TRBV25-1 and TRBJ2-2; 9 bases are shared with TRBD1. The CDR3 totals 16 residues. Germline V gene lookup returns CDR1 MGHDK and CDR2 SYGVNS. Unmatched junction bases numbered 7, after V lost 3 bases and J lost 5 bases. CDR3 nucleotides: TGTGCCAGCAGTGACAGGGACAGGGTACTGACCGGGGAGCTGTTTTTT. This encodes CASSDRDRVLTGELFF.

The gene calls are TRBV4-3 and TRBJ1-3; D unclear. With 3 bases removed from V and 2 bases from J, the gap between germline ends came to 8 bases. This CDR3 contains 14 residues. Germline CDR1 reads LGHNA; CDR2 reads YSLEER. CDR3: CASSQQLAGNTIYF. The CDR3 DNA reads as TGCGCCAGCAGCCAGCAGCTGGCTGGAAACACCATATATTTT.

This clone was detected only once. The genes are TRBV6-5 and TRBJ2-3; TRBD1 or TRBD2 may be the D gene (6 bases each). This CDR3 is 14 amino acids long. V shed 7 bases and J shed 2 bases, with 13 bases lying between them. Germline assignment: CDR1 MNHEY and CDR2 SVGAGI. The CDR3 protein is CASKPGADTDTQYF. DNA for the CDR3: TGTGCCAGCAAACCGGGGGCCGACACAGATACGCAGTATTTT.

The chain carries TRBV4-1 and TRBJ2-3; D might be TRBD1 or TRBD2, each matching 5 bases. CDR1 MGHRA and CDR2 YSYEKL come from the germline V gene. Deletions cut 1 base from V and 3 bases from J, with 14 bases between. The CDR3 extends over 16 amino acids. CDR3 in DNA: TGCGCCAGCAGCCAAGGGGGGAAGGGGCAAACAGATACGCAGTATTTT. Encoded protein: CASSQGGKGQTDTQYF.

V usage is TRBV29-1 and J usage is TRBJ1-1, with TRBD1 as a possible D gene (5 bases). This CDR3 region has 13 residues. CDR1 SQVTM and CDR2 ANQGSEA come from the germline V gene. V lost 6 bases to trimming and J lost 1 base, with 12 bases between them. For the CDR3, the DNA is TGCAGCGTCTCCCCCCAGGGGAACACTGAAGCTTTCTTT. Translated: CSVSPQGNTEAFF.

The chain combines TRBV28 with TRBJ2-5; 10 nucleotides agree with TRBD1. The CDR3 sequence is 16 residues long. V was pared by 5 bases and J by 7 bases, with 13 bases of the junction left unmatched. CDR1 is MDHEN, CDR2 SYDVKM, per germline. The CDR3 here is CASSPPETGGLVTQYF. In DNA form, the CDR3 reads TGTGCCAGCAGTCCCCCCGAGACAGGGGGCCTAGTGACCCAGTACTTC.

The chain uses TRBV5-1 and TRBJ2-5; D might be TRBD2 (6 bases). Germline V gene lookup returns CDR1 SGHRS and CDR2 YFSETQ. This CDR3 comprises 15 residues. V was cut by 0 bases and J by 9 bases, with 18 bases left in between. This chain's CDR3 is CASSLANGYGEAQYF. CDR3 coding DNA: TGCGCCAGCAGCTTGGCCAACGGATATGGGGAGGCCCAGTACTTC.

The rearrangement links TRBV28 to TRBJ1-2; perhaps TRBD1 as D (5 bases). The V end was cut by 6 bases, the J end by 5 bases, with 25 bases between. This CDR3 has 17 amino acids. Germline-derived CDR1 and CDR2 are MDHEN and SYDVKM. The CDR3 DNA sequence: TGTGCCAGCAGCTTCGGACCTACCCTCAAGAGGGGATATGGCTACACCTTC. Protein sequence: CASSFGPTLKRGYGYTF.

This clone was observed a handful of times. This chain uses TRBV6-5 with TRBJ2-7, with 9 bases lining up with TRBD1. V shed 8 bases and J 6 bases; nucleotides not matched to a gene: 8. Looked up from germline, CDR1 is MNHEY and CDR2 is SVGAGI. This CDR3 region has 13 residues. The CDR3 is CASRDRASAEQYF. The CDR3 DNA follows: TGTGCCAGCCGGGACAGGGCATCTGCCGAGCAGTACTTC.

The CDR3 bases are TGTGCCAGCCGCTTAGAAGCGGGAGTAGAGACCGGGGAGCTGTTTTTT. Encoded protein: CASRLEAGVETGELFF. The rearrangement joins TRBV6-4 to TRBJ2-2; the match to TRBD2 covers 8 bases. The V gene's germline CDR1 is MRHNA and CDR2 SNTAGT. Unmatched junction bases numbered 13, after V lost 8 bases and J lost 5 bases. This CDR3 is 16 amino acids long.

The chain uses TRBV5-1 and TRBJ2-3; the D call may be TRBD1 or TRBD2 (5 bases each). The CDR3 consists of 15 residues. CDR1 is SGHRS and CDR2 is YFSETQ in the germline V gene. The V gene lost 4 bases and the J gene lost 4 bases, with 16 bases spanning the gap. The CDR3 is CASSTWQGDPDTQYF. CDR3 bases: TGCGCCAGCAGCACCTGGCAGGGAGACCCAGATACGCAGTATTTT.

V gene TRBV29-1 combines with J gene TRBJ2-3; D tentatively fits TRBD1 or TRBD2 (5 bases each). The CDR3 sequence is 13 residues long. Germline V CDR1 and CDR2: SQVTM, ANQGSEA. V lost 4 bases to trimming and J lost 0 bases, with 8 bases between them. CDR3 amino acids: CSVARESTDTQYF. The CDR3 bases are TGCAGCGTTGCCAGGGAGAGCACAGATACGCAGTATTTT.

The CDR3 coding sequence is TGCGCCAGCAGCCAGGTCCTTTCTACGCAGTATTTT. This codes for CASSQVLSTQYF. The chain joins TRBV5-1 to TRBJ2-3; no reliable D call. This CDR3 region has 12 residues. Germline CDR1 and CDR2: SGHRS and YFSETQ. Trimming cost V 4 bases and J 8 bases, with 11 bases left between them.

This chain links TRBV18 with TRBJ2-7; 8 nucleotides line up with TRBD1. The CDR3 is 15 amino acids. V lost 5 bases to trimming and J lost 0 bases; unmatched junction nucleotides: 6. CDR1 is KGHSH and CDR2 is LQKENI in the germline V gene. CDR3 bases: TGTGCCAGCTCAAGCCGGGACAGGAGCTCCTACGAGCAGTACTTC. This sequence encodes CASSSRDRSSYEQYF.

The chain joins TRBV25-1 to TRBJ2-6, with D perhaps matching TRBD2 (6 bases). The CDR3 loop spans 15 amino acids. Looked up from germline, CDR1 is MGHDK and CDR2 is SYGVNS. Deletions cut 4 bases from V and 2 bases from J, with 9 bases between. The CDR3 spells CASSVGGAGANVLTF. DNA for the CDR3: TGTGCCAGCAGTGTCGGGGGAGCTGGGGCCAACGTCCTGACTTTC.